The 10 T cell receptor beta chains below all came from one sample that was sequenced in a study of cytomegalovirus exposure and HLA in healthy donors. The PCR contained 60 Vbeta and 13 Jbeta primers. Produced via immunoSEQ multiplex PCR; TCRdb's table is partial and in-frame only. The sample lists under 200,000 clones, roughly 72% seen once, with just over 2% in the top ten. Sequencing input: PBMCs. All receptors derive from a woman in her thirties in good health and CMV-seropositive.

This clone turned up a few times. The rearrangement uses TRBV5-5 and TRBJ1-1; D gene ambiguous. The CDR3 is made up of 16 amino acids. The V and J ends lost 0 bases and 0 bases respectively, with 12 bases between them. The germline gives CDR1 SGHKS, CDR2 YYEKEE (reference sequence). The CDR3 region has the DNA TGTGCCAGCAGCTTGGGCCCAACGCAGATGAACACTGAAGCTTTCTTT. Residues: CASSLGPTQMNTEAFF.

For the CDR3, the DNA is TGTGCCAGCAGTGGGGGGGATTCCTACGAGCAGTACTTC. It codes for CASSGGDSYEQYF. This sequence joins TRBV28 and TRBJ2-7; 7 bases are shared with TRBD2. The CDR3 runs 13 residues. Trimming cost V 5 bases and J 1 base; bases outside gene matches: 2. Germline loops: CDR1 MDHEN, CDR2 SYDVKM.

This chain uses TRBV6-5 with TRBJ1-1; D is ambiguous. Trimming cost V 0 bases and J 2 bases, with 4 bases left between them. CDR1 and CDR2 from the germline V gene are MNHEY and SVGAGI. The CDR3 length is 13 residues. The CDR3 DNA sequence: TGTGCCAGCAGTTACTCCAAAAACACTGAAGCTTTCTTT. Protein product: CASSYSKNTEAFF.

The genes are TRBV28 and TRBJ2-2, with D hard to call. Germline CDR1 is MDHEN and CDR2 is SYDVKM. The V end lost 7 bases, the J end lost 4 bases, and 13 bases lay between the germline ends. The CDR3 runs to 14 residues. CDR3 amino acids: CASTSPTGTGELFF. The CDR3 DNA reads TGTGCCAGCACATCCCCAACCGGCACCGGGGAGCTGTTTTTT.

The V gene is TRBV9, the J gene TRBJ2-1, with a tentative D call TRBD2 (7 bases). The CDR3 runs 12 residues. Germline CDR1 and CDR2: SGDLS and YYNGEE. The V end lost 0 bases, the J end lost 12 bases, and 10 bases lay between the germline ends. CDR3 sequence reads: CASSVVGGGQFF. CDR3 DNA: TGTGCCAGCAGCGTAGTAGGGGGGGGGCAGTTCTTC.

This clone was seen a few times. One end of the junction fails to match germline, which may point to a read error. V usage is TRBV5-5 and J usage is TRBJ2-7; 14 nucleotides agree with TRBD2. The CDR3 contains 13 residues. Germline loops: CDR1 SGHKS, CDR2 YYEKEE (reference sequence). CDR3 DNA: TGTGCCAGCAGACCCGGACTAGCGGGAGGCCCAATCTTC. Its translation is CASRPGLAGGPIF.

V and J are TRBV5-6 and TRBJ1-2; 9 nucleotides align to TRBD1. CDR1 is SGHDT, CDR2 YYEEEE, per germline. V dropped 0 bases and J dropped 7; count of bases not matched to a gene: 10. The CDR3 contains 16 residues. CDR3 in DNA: TGTGCCAGCAGCTTGGTACTAACAGGGGGCTCGATTGGCTACACCTTC. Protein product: CASSLVLTGGSIGYTF.

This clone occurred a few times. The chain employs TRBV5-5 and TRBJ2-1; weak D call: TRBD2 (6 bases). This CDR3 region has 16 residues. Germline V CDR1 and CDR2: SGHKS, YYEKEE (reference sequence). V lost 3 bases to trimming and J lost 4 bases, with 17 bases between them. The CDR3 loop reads CASSSAGGGVYNEQFF. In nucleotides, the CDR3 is TGTGCCAGCAGCTCCGCCGGAGGAGGGGTTTACAATGAGCAGTTCTTC.

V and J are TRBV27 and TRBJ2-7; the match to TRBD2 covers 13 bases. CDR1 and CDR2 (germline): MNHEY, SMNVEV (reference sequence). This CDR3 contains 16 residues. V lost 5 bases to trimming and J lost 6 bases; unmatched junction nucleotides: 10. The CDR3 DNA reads TGTGCCAGCAGTCATTGGACTAGCGGGGGACCTCGCGAGCAGTACTTC. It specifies CASSHWTSGGPREQYF.

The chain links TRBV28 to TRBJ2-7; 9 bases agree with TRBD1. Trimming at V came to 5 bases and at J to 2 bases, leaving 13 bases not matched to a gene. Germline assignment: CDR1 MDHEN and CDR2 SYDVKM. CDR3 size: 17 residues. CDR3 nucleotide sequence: TGTGCCAGCAGTCCCCTACTGACCGGGACAGGGACCTACGAGCAGTACTTC. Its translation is CASSPLLTGTGTYEQYF.